A selection of T cell receptor beta chains follows, all from one sample in a study of identical twins. MiXCR was run by TCRdb on the 5' RACE reads, yielding one entry per CDR3 protein. Here the sample spans 240,000 or so distinct CDR3 sequences, 10% to 13% being singletons. The sample comprised memory T cells sorted from blood. The receptors derive from a man aged 45-65 years in good health. Each CDR3 is given with its conserved first and last residue. Fields, in order: J gene, V gene, CDR3 protein.

j_call: TRBJ1-2; v_call: TRBV9; cdr3_aa: CASSVAGIYGYTF
j_call: TRBJ1-6; v_call: TRBV6-1; cdr3_aa: CASTLGVNGDSPLHF
j_call: TRBJ2-7; v_call: TRBV5-1; cdr3_aa: CASSAQGLEQYF
j_call: TRBJ2-5; v_call: TRBV11-2; cdr3_aa: CASSLHAQGAEETQYF
j_call: TRBJ2-1; v_call: TRBV15; cdr3_aa: CATSRYRGAGNEQFF
j_call: TRBJ1-3; v_call: TRBV7-2; cdr3_aa: CASSLAVTTGNTIYF
j_call: TRBJ2-4; v_call: TRBV4-2; cdr3_aa: CASSQDRVGRSKNIQYF
j_call: TRBJ1-1; v_call: TRBV5-6; cdr3_aa: CASSSTGWAEAFF
j_call: TRBJ1-1; v_call: TRBV12-3/TRBV12-4; cdr3_aa: CASSLVSIGTEAFF
j_call: TRBJ1-1; v_call: TRBV5-1; cdr3_aa: CASSPGHRNTEAFF
j_call: TRBJ2-3; v_call: TRBV30; cdr3_aa: CAWSGVAGADTQYF
j_call: TRBJ2-2; v_call: TRBV3-1; cdr3_aa: CASSLRLAGATGELFF
j_call: TRBJ2-1; v_call: TRBV18; cdr3_aa: CASSPRDGTYNEQFF
j_call: TRBJ1-4; v_call: TRBV4-1; cdr3_aa: CASSQDGKGRNEKLFF
j_call: TRBJ1-2; v_call: TRBV6-2/TRBV6-3; cdr3_aa: CASTDRVSGYTF
j_call: TRBJ2-1; v_call: TRBV4-1; cdr3_aa: CASSHRQNSYNEQFF
j_call: TRBJ2-1; v_call: TRBV20-1; cdr3_aa: CSAREVRGHSYNEQFF
j_call: TRBJ1-5; v_call: TRBV18; cdr3_aa: CASSPGQDQPQHF
j_call: TRBJ1-1; v_call: TRBV20-1; cdr3_aa: CSARDPRRIFEAFF
j_call: TRBJ2-7; v_call: TRBV6-2/TRBV6-3; cdr3_aa: CASSYSGSFNEQYF
j_call: TRBJ2-1; v_call: TRBV7-7; cdr3_aa: CASSAGPRLAGTAYNEQFF
j_call: TRBJ2-1; v_call: TRBV7-3; cdr3_aa: CASSSTGISNEQFF
j_call: TRBJ2-2; v_call: TRBV6-5; cdr3_aa: CASSSITERTGELFF
j_call: TRBJ2-3; v_call: TRBV5-1; cdr3_aa: CASSFQGDTDTQYF
j_call: TRBJ1-4; v_call: TRBV20-1; cdr3_aa: CSALDRREKLFF
j_call: TRBJ2-1; v_call: TRBV5-8; cdr3_aa: CASNPEGPYNEQFF
j_call: TRBJ2-5; v_call: TRBV7-2; cdr3_aa: CASSSGTLGVVETQYF
j_call: TRBJ2-1; v_call: TRBV6-2/TRBV6-3; cdr3_aa: CASTTGLASNEQFF
j_call: TRBJ2-3; v_call: TRBV20-1; cdr3_aa: CSARDLGHSDTQYF